This TCR beta chain was captured by sequencing in a study of blood T cells in healthy people across ages. The second PCR ran about 6 to 12 cycles with a sample-barcoded 5' primer and J-beta primers. From the 5' RACE reads, TCRdb called clonotypes with MiXCR, one entry per CDR3 protein. Of some 560,000 distinct CDR3 sequences in the sample, roughly a quarter were seen once. CDR1 and CDR2 from the germline V gene are SQVTM and ANQGSEA. This CDR3 spans 14 amino acids. These records were also assigned to another study, of T cells of mothers and their children.

Sequencing was performed on blood. This receptor was obtained from a boy aged 2 to 10 in good health. V is TRBV29-1 and J is TRBJ2-1, with 7 positions matching TRBD1. The closer fit of TRBJ2-5 to the DNA end suggests the J call may be wrong. The CDR3 DNA sequence: TGCAGCTCCCCGGTGGGCAGGGGGCAAGAGACCCAGTACTTC. The encoded protein is CSSPVGRGQETQYF.